The next 7 T cell receptor beta chains were all read from a single sample in a study of tumor-infiltrating lymphocytes in primary liver carcinoma. Unsorted bulk tissue (about 18-32 mg) underwent RNA and DNA co-extraction. The template, 500 ng total RNA, yielded TCR beta cDNA made with a constant-region primer. A slightly modified ARM-PCR protocol with three nested multiplex PCR rounds produced these TCR beta libraries. Both of the initial two PCR rounds ran for around 9 cycles and employed TRBV1-TRBV30 forward primers alongside a C-beta reverse primer. In TCRdb, the multiplex PCR reads were re-called with MiXCR into one record per CDR3 protein. The table lists fewer than 85,000 distinct CDR3 sequences, under 75% of them singletons. The material sequenced was tumor-adjacent normal liver tissue. Receptor source: a man aged 35-49 years with primary liver carcinoma and hepatitis B virus infection.

This clonotype was seen a few times. The V and J genes are TRBV6-1 and TRBJ2-1; perhaps D is TRBD1 or TRBD2 (5 bases each). V shed 5 bases and J shed 13 bases, with 18 bases lying between them. The germline V gene has CDR1 MNHNS and CDR2 SASEGT. The CDR3 is 13 residues long. CDR3 DNA sequence: TGTGCCAGCAGTAAAGAGAGGGGCATTGAACAGTTCTTC. Its translation is CASSKERGIEQFF.

This clonotype was observed a handful of times. It may be a read error: a sequence one base away is much more abundant. The chain combines TRBV6-1 with TRBJ2-3; D is perhaps TRBD1 (5 bases). CDR1 and CDR2 from the germline V gene are MNHNS and SASEGT. This CDR3 is built from 14 residues. CDR3: CASGEARTTDTQYF. In DNA form, the CDR3 reads TGTGCCAGCGGTGAAGCGAGGACAACAGATACGCAGTATTTT.

As for this clonotype: A much larger clone differs from this one at a single base, so this may be a read error. The rearrangement uses TRBV5-6 and TRBJ2-7; D uncertain. The V and J ends lost 0 bases and 5 bases respectively, with 12 bases between them. The CDR3 length is 14 residues. Germline V gives CDR1 SGHDT, CDR2 YYEEEE. CDR3 DNA sequence: TGTGCCAGCAGCTTGGTGATTGTAAGGAACGAGCAGTACTTC. It codes for CASSLVIVRNEQYF.

Points on this clonotype: The junction shows a germline mismatch at one end, possibly a read error. J is TRBJ2-2 and V is TRBV6-2 or TRBV6-3; the D call may be TRBD1 or TRBD2 (5 bases each). Germline CDR1 and CDR2: MNHEY and SVGEGT. The CDR3 has 16 residues. CDR3 loop: CASSPRKRTNTGKLLF. CDR3 sequence (DNA): TGTGCCAGCAGTCCCCGCAAGCGGACAAACACCGGGAAGCTGCTTTTT.

This rearrangement joins TRBV18 to TRBJ2-7; D gene uncertain. In germline, CDR1 is KGHSH, CDR2 LQKENI. The V gene lost 2 bases and the J gene lost 0 bases, with 8 bases spanning the gap. The CDR3 is 14 residues long. This CDR3 reads CASSPVGSSYEQYF. Here the CDR3 DNA reads TGTGCCAGCTCACCAGTTGGCAGCTCCTACGAGCAGTACTTC.

Worth noting for this clonotype: With a much larger clone just one base away, this may be a read error. This chain uses TRBV28 with TRBJ2-5, with D hard to call. Germline lookup yields CDR1 MDHEN and CDR2 SYDVKM. This CDR3 is built from 13 residues. Deletions cut 10 bases from V and 7 bases from J, with 19 bases between. CDR3 DNA sequence: TGTGCCACCTACCACGACTGGGGTCGGACCCAGTACTTC. It specifies CATYHDWGRTQYF.

The chain combines TRBV12-3 or TRBV12-4 with TRBJ2-3; D might be TRBD1 (6 bases). Trimming shortened V by 6 bases and J by 8 bases, and 18 bases separated the two germline ends. CDR3 length equals 14 residues. For the CDR3, the DNA is TGTGCCAGCAGGGAGGAGACAGGTTCTGCTACGCAGTATTTT. It is translated as CASREETGSATQYF.